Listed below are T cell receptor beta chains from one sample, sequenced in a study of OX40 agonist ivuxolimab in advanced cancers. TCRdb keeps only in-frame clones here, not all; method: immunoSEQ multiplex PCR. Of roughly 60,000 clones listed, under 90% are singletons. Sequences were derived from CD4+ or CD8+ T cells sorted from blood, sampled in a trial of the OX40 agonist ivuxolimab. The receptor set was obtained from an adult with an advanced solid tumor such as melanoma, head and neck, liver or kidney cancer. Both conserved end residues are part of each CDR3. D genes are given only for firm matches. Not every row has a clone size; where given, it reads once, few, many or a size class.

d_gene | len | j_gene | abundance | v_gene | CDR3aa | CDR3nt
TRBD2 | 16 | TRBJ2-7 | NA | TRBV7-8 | CASSSRGAGGNGEQYF | TGTGCCAGCAGCTCCAGGGGTGCGGGAGGTAACGGGGAGCAGTACTTC
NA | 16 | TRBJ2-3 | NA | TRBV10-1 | CASSESFGGATDTQYF | TGCGCCAGCAGTGAGTCGTTTGGGGGGGCCACAGATACGCAGTATTTT
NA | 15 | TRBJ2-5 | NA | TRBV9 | CASSVGWGPQETQYF | TGTGCCAGCAGCGTAGGTTGGGGGCCGCAAGAGACCCAGTACTTC
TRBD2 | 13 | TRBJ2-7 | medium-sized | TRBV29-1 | CSGTSGSSYEQYF | TGCAGCGGGACTAGCGGGAGCTCCTACGAGCAGTACTTC
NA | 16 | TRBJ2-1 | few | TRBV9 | CASSVVGESSYNEQFF | TGTGCCAGCAGCGTAGTCGGGGAGAGCTCCTACAATGAGCAGTTCTTC
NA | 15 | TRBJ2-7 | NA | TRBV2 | CASSEPVQSSYEQYF | TGTGCCAGCAGTGAGCCCGTCCAGAGCTCCTACGAGCAGTACTTC
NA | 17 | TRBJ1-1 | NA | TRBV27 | CASSLSRNRALNTEAFF | TGTGCCAGCAGTTTATCGCGGAACAGGGCGTTGAACACTGAAGCTTTCTTT
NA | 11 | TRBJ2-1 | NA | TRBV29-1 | CSPSSGQEQFF | TGCAGCCCCTCCTCGGGGCAGGAGCAGTTCTTC
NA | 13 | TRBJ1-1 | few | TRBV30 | CAWSEHQNTEAFF | TGTGCCTGGAGTGAACACCAGAACACTGAAGCTTTCTTT
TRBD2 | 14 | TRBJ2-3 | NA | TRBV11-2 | CASRQRGSTDTQYF | TGTGCCAGCAGACAGCGGGGGAGCACAGATACGCAGTATTTT
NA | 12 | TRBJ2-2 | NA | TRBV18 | CASSPVTGELFF | TGTGCCAGCTCACCAGTAACCGGGGAGCTGTTTTTT
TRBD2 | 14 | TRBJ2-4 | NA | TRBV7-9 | CASSLSSGGNIQYF | TGTGCCAGCAGCTTATCGAGCGGGGGGAACATTCAGTACTTC
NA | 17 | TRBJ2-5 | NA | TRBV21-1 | CASSKERRDRRQETQYF | TGTGCCAGCAGCAAAGAGAGGCGGGACAGGCGCCAAGAGACCCAGTACTTC
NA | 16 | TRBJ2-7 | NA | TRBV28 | CASSLHRLGVAYEQYF | TGTGCCAGCAGTTTACACCGACTAGGGGTAGCCTACGAGCAGTACTTC
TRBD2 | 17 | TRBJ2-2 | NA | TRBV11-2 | CASSLTSGGVNTGELFF | TGTGCCAGCAGCTTGACTAGCGGGGGGGTTAACACCGGGGAGCTGTTTTTT
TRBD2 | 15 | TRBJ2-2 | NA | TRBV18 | CASSQYTSGSMELFF | TGTGCCAGCTCACAATATACTAGCGGGAGTATGGAGCTGTTTTTT
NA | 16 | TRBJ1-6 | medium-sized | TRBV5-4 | CASSLAGGALSSPLHF | TGTGCCAGCAGCTTGGCCGGGGGGGCTTTGAGCTCACCCCTCCACTTT
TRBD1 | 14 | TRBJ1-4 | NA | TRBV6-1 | CASSRQGGDEKLFF | TGTGCCAGCAGTAGACAGGGTGGGGATGAAAAACTGTTTTTT
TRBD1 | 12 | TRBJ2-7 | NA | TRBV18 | CASSRDREVQYF | TGTGCCAGCTCGAGGGACAGGGAGGTGCAGTACTTC
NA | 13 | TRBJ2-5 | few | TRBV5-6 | CASSRRGPETQYF | TGTGCCAGCTCCCGGAGGGGTCCGGAGACCCAGTACTTC
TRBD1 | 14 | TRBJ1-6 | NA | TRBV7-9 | CASSLQGQNSPLHF | TGTGCCAGCAGCTTACAGGGACAGAATTCACCCCTCCACTTT
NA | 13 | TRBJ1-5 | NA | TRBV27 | CASSFRGDQPQHF | TGTGCCAGCAGTTTCCGGGGCGATCAGCCCCAGCATTTT
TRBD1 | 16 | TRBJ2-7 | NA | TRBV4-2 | CASSQGDPGQHYEQYF | TGTGCCAGCAGCCAAGGAGACCCGGGACAGCATTACGAGCAGTACTTC
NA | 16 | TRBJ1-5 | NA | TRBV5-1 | CASSFPGRLGNQPQHF | TGCGCCAGCAGCTTTCCTGGGAGGTTGGGCAATCAGCCTCAGCATTTT
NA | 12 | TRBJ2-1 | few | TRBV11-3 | CASSPASNEQFF | TGTGCCAGCAGCCCGGCGAGCAATGAGCAGTTCTTC
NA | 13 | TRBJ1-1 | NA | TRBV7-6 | CASSMSMNTEAFF | TGTGCCAGCAGCATGAGTATGAACACTGAAGCTTTCTTT
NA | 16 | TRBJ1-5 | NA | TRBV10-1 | CASRGDVLGDNQPQHF | TGCGCCAGCAGGGGCGACGTCCTGGGGGACAATCAGCCCCAGCATTTT
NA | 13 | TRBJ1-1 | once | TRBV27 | CASSPVGEPEAFF | TGTGCCAGCAGTCCAGTAGGGGAACCCGAAGCTTTCTTT
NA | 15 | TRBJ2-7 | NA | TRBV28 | CASSTSPRSSYEQYF | TGTGCCAGCAGTACCTCTCCCAGGAGCTCCTACGAGCAGTACTTC
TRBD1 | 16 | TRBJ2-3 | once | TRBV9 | CASSVSPGQGSDTQYF | TGTGCCAGCAGCGTATCGCCCGGACAGGGTTCGGATACGCAGTATTTT
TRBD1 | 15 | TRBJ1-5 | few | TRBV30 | CAWTRQGGSNQPQHF | TGTGCCTGGACCAGACAGGGAGGAAGCAATCAGCCCCAGCATTTT
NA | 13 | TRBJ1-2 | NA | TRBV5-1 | CASSLLPSYGYTF | TGCGCCAGCAGCTTGTTACCCAGCTATGGCTACACCTTC
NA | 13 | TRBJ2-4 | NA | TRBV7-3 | CASSVTSGAGQYF | TGTGCCAGCAGCGTAACATCGGGGGCCGGTCAGTACTTC
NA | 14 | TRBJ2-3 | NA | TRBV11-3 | CASSSRRGADTQYF | TGTGCCAGCAGCTCCCGCAGGGGGGCAGATACGCAGTATTTT
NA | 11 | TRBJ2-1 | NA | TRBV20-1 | CSASEGLGQFF | TGCAGTGCTAGCGAGGGCTTAGGGCAGTTCTTC
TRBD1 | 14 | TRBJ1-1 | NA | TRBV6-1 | CASRETGSGTEAFF | TGTGCCAGCAGAGAGACAGGGAGCGGCACTGAAGCTTTCTTT
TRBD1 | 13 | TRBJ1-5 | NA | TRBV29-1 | CSVHVQGAAAQHF | TGCAGCGTCCACGTACAGGGGGCAGCAGCCCAGCATTTT
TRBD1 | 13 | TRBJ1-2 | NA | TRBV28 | CASRGGQVYGYTF | TGTGCCAGCAGGGGGGGACAGGTCTATGGCTACACCTTC
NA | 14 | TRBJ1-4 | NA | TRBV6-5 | CASSYSEAGKKLFF | TGTGCCAGCAGTTACAGTGAGGCCGGAAAAAAACTGTTTTTT
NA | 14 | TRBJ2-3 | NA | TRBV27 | CASSLFPAADTQYF | TGTGCCAGCAGTTTATTCCCAGCAGCAGATACGCAGTATTTT
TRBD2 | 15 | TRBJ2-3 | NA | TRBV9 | CASSAIAGVTDTQYF | TGTGCCAGCAGCGCCATAGCGGGGGTGACAGATACGCAGTATTTT
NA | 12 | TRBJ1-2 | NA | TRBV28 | CASSVGEDGYTF | TGTGCCAGCAGTGTCGGGGAGGATGGCTACACCTTC
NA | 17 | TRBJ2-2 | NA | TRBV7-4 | CASPTGRPRGPTGELFF | TGTGCCAGTCCTACCGGGCGTCCCAGAGGGCCCACCGGGGAGCTGTTTTTT
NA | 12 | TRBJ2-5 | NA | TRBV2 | CASKGFRETQYF | TGTGCCAGCAAGGGGTTTAGGGAGACCCAGTACTTC
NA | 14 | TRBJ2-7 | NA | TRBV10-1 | CASSESGSSYEQYF | TGCGCCAGCAGTGAGTCCGGCAGCTCCTACGAGCAGTACTTC
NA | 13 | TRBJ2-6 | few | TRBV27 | CASSVSGANVLTF | TGTGCCAGCAGCGTCTCTGGGGCCAACGTCCTGACTTTC
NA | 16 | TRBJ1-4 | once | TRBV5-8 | CASSSRGRRSFRELFF | TGTGCCAGCAGCTCCAGGGGACGGAGATCCTTTAGAGAACTGTTTTTT
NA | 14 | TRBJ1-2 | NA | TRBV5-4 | CASSLVGRDYGYTF | TGTGCCAGCAGCTTGGTAGGCAGGGACTATGGCTACACCTTC
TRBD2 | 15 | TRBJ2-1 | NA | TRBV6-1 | CASSAPGLADNEQFF | TGTGCCAGCAGTGCACCGGGACTAGCGGACAATGAGCAGTTCTTC
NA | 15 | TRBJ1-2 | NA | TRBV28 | CASKPLFGRGSDYTF | TGTGCCAGCAAACCACTCTTCGGGAGGGGATCTGACTACACCTTC
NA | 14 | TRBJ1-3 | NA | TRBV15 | CATSREQERNTIYF | TGTGCCACCAGCAGAGAACAGGAAAGAAACACCATATATTTT